This TCR beta chain was captured in a study of response to subunit inactivated influenza vaccine. In TCRdb, the RT-PCR reads were re-called with MiXCR into one record per CDR3 protein. The data show about 540,000 distinct CDR3 sequences, roughly a quarter seen once. CDR1 is SGHAT, CDR2 FQDESV, per germline (reference sequence). The length of the CDR3 is 19 residues. Trimming at V came to 0 bases and at J to 2 bases, leaving 10 bases not matched to a gene. For this clonotype: Antigen specificity is unknown.

Study results and caveats: Few additional T cells are recruited per seasonal influenza vaccination, authors suggested.

The same specimen was also included in a second study, on T cells expressing NK-cell markers. As that report states: What made the TCR beta cDNA was 5'RACE template switching with UMIs. The TCR beta repertoires originated in sorted CD3+CD56+NKG2C+, CD3+CD56+NKG2C- and CD3+CD56-NKG2C+ T cells.

The sequenced sample was CD4+ T cells sorted from PBMCs, obtained 11 to 12 days after vaccination. The origin of this receptor is a man aged 50-59 years who received an inactivated influenza vaccine. This rearrangement joins TRBV11-1 to TRBJ2-3; 11 nucleotides agree with TRBD2. CDR3 coding DNA: TGTGCCAGCAGCTTAGCCCCCCGACTAGCGGGACCTGACACAGATACGCAGTATTTT. Amino acids: CASSLAPRLAGPDTDTQYF.